The next 21 T cell receptor beta chains were all read from a single sample in a study of CD8 T cells in ankylosing spondylitis. One entry per CDR3 protein results from TCRdb running MiXCR on the 5' RACE reads. The top ten clones hold 6% to 9.5% of a sample with about 140,000 distinct CDR3 sequences, roughly 8.8% of them seen once. The sample taken for sequencing was synovial fluid, either unsorted or a sorted T cell fraction (not recorded which). These TCRs come from a male donor with ankylosing spondylitis.

This clonotype was seen repeatedly, ten times or more. The V and J genes are TRBV5-1 and TRBJ1-4; a possible D gene is TRBD1 (6 bases). CDR1 and CDR2 from the germline V gene are SGHRS and YFSETQ. This CDR3 region has 15 residues. Between the trimmed V and J ends, which lost 7 bases and 1 base, there was a span of 14 bases. CDR3 loop: CASSTGTQTNEKLFF. CDR3 DNA: TGCGCCAGCTCCACCGGGACACAAACTAATGAAAAACTGTTTTTT.

This chain connects TRBV28 to TRBJ1-2; D is ambiguous. Per the germline V gene, CDR1 is MDHEN and CDR2 is SYDVKM. V was pared by 4 bases and J by 8 bases, with 14 bases between. The CDR3 spans 13 residues. CDR3 DNA sequence: TGTGCCAGCAGTTCTAATCCCAGTAGAGGCTACACCTTC. Translating gives CASSSNPSRGYTF.

This clonotype occurred many times. V and J are TRBV9 and TRBJ2-1; either TRBD1 or TRBD2 may supply D (7 bases each). CDR3 length: 13 amino acids. Between the trimmed V and J ends, which lost 6 bases and 5 bases, there was a span of 12 bases. From germline, CDR1 is SGDLS and CDR2 YYNGEE. The CDR3 DNA follows: TGTGCCAGCAACAGGGGAGGGGACAATGAGCAGTTCTTC. This gives the protein CASNRGGDNEQFF.

V usage is TRBV19 and J usage is TRBJ2-7; D is uncertain. V gave up 2 bases and J gave up 4 bases, with 9 bases separating them. CDR3 length equals 13 residues. CDR1 and CDR2 (germline): LNHDA, SQIVND (reference sequence). The CDR3 bases are TGTGCCAGTAGTATACAGGTTACTTACGAGCAGTACTTC. Encoded protein: CASSIQVTYEQYF.

The chain employs TRBV25-1 and TRBJ2-3; D remains ambiguous. Trimming stripped 8 bases from V and 2 bases from J, with 14 bases between. Germline V lookup: CDR1 MGHDK, CDR2 SYGVNS. This CDR3 comprises 14 residues. This chain's CDR3 is CASSHERPTDTQYF. Written as DNA, the CDR3 is TGTGCCAGCTCCCACGAGCGCCCCACAGATACGCAGTATTTT.

The chain combines TRBV7-2 with TRBJ1-2; possible D gene TRBD1, 5 bases. V was cut by 1 base and J by 4 bases, with 13 bases left in between. The CDR3 loop spans 15 amino acids. CDR1 and CDR2 (germline): SGHTA, FQGNSA. The CDR3 DNA follows: TGTGCCAGCAGCTTAGTTCCGGGGGGGTCCTATGGCTACACCTTC. Translation gives CASSLVPGGSYGYTF.

This clonotype was seen a handful of times. The chain uses TRBV5-1 and TRBJ1-1; D remains unclear. Germline V gene data show CDR1 as SGHRS and CDR2 as YFSETQ. The CDR3 is 12 amino acids. V was cut by 1 base and J by 2 bases, with 3 bases left in between. CDR3 coding DNA: TGCGCCAGCAGCTTGAAAAACACTGAAGCTTTCTTT. Residues: CASSLKNTEAFF.

CDR3 loop: CASSFQGVGTEAFF. In DNA form, the CDR3 reads TGTGCCAGCAGCTTCCAGGGCGTGGGCACTGAAGCTTTCTTT. This sequence joins TRBV7-2 and TRBJ1-1, with TRBD1 as a possible D gene (5 bases). V was cut by 3 bases and J by 4 bases, with 12 bases left in between. Germline V gene data show CDR1 as SGHTA and CDR2 as FQGNSA. The length of the CDR3 is 14 residues.

This chain links TRBV7-8 with TRBJ2-5, with 9 bases identical to TRBD2. Germline V gene data show CDR1 as SGHVS and CDR2 as FQNEAQ. V dropped 2 bases and J dropped 0; count of bases not matched to a gene: 10. The CDR3 is 18 residues long. CDR3 nucleotide sequence: TGTGCCAGCAGCTTATTTTCGGCGGCGGGAGGGTACCAAGAGACCCAGTACTTC. Its protein product is CASSLFSAAGGYQETQYF.

At least ten counts were recorded for this clonotype. The chain links TRBV12-3 or TRBV12-4 to TRBJ1-1; D is ambiguous. The V and J ends lost 2 bases and 3 bases respectively, with 7 bases between them. This CDR3 comprises 13 residues. The CDR3 DNA follows: TGTGCCAGCAGTTTACGGACGTACACTGAAGCTTTCTTT. It encodes CASSLRTYTEAFF.

This clonotype was seen a few times. The chain employs TRBV25-1 and TRBJ2-3, with D perhaps TRBD2 (6 bases). The V gene's germline CDR1 is MGHDK and CDR2 SYGVNS. This CDR3 is built from 17 residues. Trimming removed 5 bases at V and 1 base at J, with 19 bases between. The CDR3 bases are TGTGCCAGCAGTATTAAGAAAGCGTCGGGAGGCACAGATACGCAGTATTTT. Translating it yields CASSIKKASGGTDTQYF. The whole variable domain, filled in from reference TRBV25-1 and TRBJ2-3, reads EADIYQTPRYLVIGTGKKITLECSQTMGHDKMYWYQQDPGMELHLIHYSYGVNSTEKGDLSSESTVSRIRTEHFPLTLESARPSHTSQYLCASSIKKASGGTDTQYFGPGTRLTVL.

This clonotype has only a few counts. The chain has TRBV5-1 and TRBJ2-3, with no clear D. Trimming left V 0 bases short and J 3 bases short, with 5 bases between. The CDR3 spans 13 residues. Germline CDR1 SGHRS, CDR2 YFSETQ. CDR3 coding DNA: TGCGCCAGCAGCTTGGAGTTTACAGATACGCAGTATTTT. This codes for CASSLEFTDTQYF.

The sample holds many counts of this clonotype. The chain links TRBV5-1 to TRBJ2-1, with D hard to call. The V end lost 6 bases, the J end lost 0 bases, and 10 bases lay between the germline ends. Per germline, CDR1 SGHRS and CDR2 YFSETQ. The CDR3 has 14 residues. The chain's CDR3 is CASNNGYSYNEQFF. The CDR3 DNA reads as TGCGCCAGCAATAACGGATACTCCTACAATGAGCAGTTCTTC.

This clonotype was detected a few times. The V and J genes are TRBV11-2 and TRBJ2-7; D call uncertain. V shed 3 bases and J shed 3 bases, with 12 bases lying between them. The CDR3 is 14 residues long. The germline gives CDR1 SGHAT, CDR2 FQNNGV. The CDR3 DNA follows: TGTGCCAGCAGCTTTAGACGCCAGGACTACGAGCAGTACTTC. This sequence encodes CASSFRRQDYEQYF.

This clonotype has at least ten counts. The genes are TRBV12-3 or TRBV12-4 and TRBJ2-3; 13 bases line up with TRBD2. The CDR3 totals 19 residues. Trimming cost V 5 bases and J 2 bases; bases outside gene matches: 13. The CDR3, as DNA: TGTGCCAGCAGTCCCGGGACTAGCGGGGTTGGGGGGGCCACAGATACGCAGTATTTT. Protein product: CASSPGTSGVGGATDTQYF.

J is TRBJ2-5 and V is TRBV18, with D perhaps matching TRBD1 or TRBD2 (6 bases each). Germline V CDR1 and CDR2: KGHSH, LQKENI. CDR3 length: 16 residues. Between the trimmed V and J ends, which lost 0 bases and 1 base, there was a span of 12 bases. The CDR3 spells CASSPPSRGLQETQYF. In DNA form, the CDR3 reads TGTGCCAGCTCACCACCGAGTCGGGGGCTCCAAGAGACCCAGTACTTC.

In its sample, this clonotype was seen many times. The chain uses TRBV5-1 and TRBJ2-7; weak D call: TRBD2 (6 bases). The V and J ends lost 3 bases and 0 bases respectively, with 10 bases between them. The CDR3 runs 14 residues. The germline V gene encodes CDR1 SGHRS and CDR2 YFSETQ. CDR3 protein: CASSWGLSSYEQYF. The CDR3 bases are TGCGCCAGCAGCTGGGGACTGAGCTCCTACGAGCAGTACTTC.

This clonotype was observed a single time. V usage is TRBV11-3 and J usage is TRBJ2-2; 8 bases are shared with TRBD1. Germline assignment: CDR1 SGHNT and CDR2 YENEEA. Trimming took 4 bases from V and 3 from J; bases not matched to a gene: 7. The CDR3 extends over 16 amino acids. The chain's CDR3 is CASSYRTGLDTGELFF. CDR3 DNA: TGTGCCAGCAGCTACCGGACAGGGCTGGACACCGGGGAGCTGTTTTTT.

This clonotype was picked up one time. J is TRBJ2-5 and V is TRBV5-1, with 9 positions matching TRBD2. Germline V lookup: CDR1 SGHRS, CDR2 YFSETQ. V trimming: 3 bases; J trimming: 1 base; junction bases outside the gene matches: 13. The CDR3 runs to 18 residues. Here the CDR3 reads CASSWAVAGALPQETQYF. In nucleotides, the CDR3 is TGCGCCAGCAGCTGGGCGGTAGCGGGGGCCCTACCCCAAGAGACCCAGTACTTC.

There are many counts of this clonotype. The rearrangement links TRBV29-1 to TRBJ2-7; a weak D match, TRBD1 (5 bases). Per the germline V gene, CDR1 is SQVTM and CDR2 is ANQGSEA. V lost 5 bases and J lost 0, with 8 bases in between. The CDR3 is 12 amino acids. The chain's CDR3 is CSVYRSSYEQYF. In nucleotides, the CDR3 is TGCAGCGTTTACAGGAGCTCCTACGAGCAGTACTTC.

This clonotype was detected ten times or more. CDR3 sequence (DNA): TGTGCCAGCAGCTCAGCCCGGATGTACAATGAGCAGTTCTTC. Translating gives CASSSARMYNEQFF. The chain links TRBV7-8 to TRBJ2-1; no definite D call. This CDR3 is 14 amino acids long. Per the germline V gene, CDR1 is SGHVS and CDR2 is FQNEAQ. V was trimmed by 4 bases and J by 4 bases, leaving 11 bases between them.